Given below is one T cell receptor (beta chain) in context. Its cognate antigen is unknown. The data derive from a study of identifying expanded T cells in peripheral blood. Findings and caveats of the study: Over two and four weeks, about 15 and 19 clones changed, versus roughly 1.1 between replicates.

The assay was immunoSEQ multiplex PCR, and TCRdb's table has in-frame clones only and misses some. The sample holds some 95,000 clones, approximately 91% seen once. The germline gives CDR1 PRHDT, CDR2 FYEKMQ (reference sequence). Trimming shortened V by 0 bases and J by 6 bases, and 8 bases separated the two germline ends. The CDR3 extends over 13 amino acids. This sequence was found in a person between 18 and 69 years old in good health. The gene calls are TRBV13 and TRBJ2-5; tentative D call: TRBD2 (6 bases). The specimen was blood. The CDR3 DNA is TGTGCCAGCAGCTTAGGTGGAGGGCAGACCCAGTACTTC. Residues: CASSLGGGQTQYF.